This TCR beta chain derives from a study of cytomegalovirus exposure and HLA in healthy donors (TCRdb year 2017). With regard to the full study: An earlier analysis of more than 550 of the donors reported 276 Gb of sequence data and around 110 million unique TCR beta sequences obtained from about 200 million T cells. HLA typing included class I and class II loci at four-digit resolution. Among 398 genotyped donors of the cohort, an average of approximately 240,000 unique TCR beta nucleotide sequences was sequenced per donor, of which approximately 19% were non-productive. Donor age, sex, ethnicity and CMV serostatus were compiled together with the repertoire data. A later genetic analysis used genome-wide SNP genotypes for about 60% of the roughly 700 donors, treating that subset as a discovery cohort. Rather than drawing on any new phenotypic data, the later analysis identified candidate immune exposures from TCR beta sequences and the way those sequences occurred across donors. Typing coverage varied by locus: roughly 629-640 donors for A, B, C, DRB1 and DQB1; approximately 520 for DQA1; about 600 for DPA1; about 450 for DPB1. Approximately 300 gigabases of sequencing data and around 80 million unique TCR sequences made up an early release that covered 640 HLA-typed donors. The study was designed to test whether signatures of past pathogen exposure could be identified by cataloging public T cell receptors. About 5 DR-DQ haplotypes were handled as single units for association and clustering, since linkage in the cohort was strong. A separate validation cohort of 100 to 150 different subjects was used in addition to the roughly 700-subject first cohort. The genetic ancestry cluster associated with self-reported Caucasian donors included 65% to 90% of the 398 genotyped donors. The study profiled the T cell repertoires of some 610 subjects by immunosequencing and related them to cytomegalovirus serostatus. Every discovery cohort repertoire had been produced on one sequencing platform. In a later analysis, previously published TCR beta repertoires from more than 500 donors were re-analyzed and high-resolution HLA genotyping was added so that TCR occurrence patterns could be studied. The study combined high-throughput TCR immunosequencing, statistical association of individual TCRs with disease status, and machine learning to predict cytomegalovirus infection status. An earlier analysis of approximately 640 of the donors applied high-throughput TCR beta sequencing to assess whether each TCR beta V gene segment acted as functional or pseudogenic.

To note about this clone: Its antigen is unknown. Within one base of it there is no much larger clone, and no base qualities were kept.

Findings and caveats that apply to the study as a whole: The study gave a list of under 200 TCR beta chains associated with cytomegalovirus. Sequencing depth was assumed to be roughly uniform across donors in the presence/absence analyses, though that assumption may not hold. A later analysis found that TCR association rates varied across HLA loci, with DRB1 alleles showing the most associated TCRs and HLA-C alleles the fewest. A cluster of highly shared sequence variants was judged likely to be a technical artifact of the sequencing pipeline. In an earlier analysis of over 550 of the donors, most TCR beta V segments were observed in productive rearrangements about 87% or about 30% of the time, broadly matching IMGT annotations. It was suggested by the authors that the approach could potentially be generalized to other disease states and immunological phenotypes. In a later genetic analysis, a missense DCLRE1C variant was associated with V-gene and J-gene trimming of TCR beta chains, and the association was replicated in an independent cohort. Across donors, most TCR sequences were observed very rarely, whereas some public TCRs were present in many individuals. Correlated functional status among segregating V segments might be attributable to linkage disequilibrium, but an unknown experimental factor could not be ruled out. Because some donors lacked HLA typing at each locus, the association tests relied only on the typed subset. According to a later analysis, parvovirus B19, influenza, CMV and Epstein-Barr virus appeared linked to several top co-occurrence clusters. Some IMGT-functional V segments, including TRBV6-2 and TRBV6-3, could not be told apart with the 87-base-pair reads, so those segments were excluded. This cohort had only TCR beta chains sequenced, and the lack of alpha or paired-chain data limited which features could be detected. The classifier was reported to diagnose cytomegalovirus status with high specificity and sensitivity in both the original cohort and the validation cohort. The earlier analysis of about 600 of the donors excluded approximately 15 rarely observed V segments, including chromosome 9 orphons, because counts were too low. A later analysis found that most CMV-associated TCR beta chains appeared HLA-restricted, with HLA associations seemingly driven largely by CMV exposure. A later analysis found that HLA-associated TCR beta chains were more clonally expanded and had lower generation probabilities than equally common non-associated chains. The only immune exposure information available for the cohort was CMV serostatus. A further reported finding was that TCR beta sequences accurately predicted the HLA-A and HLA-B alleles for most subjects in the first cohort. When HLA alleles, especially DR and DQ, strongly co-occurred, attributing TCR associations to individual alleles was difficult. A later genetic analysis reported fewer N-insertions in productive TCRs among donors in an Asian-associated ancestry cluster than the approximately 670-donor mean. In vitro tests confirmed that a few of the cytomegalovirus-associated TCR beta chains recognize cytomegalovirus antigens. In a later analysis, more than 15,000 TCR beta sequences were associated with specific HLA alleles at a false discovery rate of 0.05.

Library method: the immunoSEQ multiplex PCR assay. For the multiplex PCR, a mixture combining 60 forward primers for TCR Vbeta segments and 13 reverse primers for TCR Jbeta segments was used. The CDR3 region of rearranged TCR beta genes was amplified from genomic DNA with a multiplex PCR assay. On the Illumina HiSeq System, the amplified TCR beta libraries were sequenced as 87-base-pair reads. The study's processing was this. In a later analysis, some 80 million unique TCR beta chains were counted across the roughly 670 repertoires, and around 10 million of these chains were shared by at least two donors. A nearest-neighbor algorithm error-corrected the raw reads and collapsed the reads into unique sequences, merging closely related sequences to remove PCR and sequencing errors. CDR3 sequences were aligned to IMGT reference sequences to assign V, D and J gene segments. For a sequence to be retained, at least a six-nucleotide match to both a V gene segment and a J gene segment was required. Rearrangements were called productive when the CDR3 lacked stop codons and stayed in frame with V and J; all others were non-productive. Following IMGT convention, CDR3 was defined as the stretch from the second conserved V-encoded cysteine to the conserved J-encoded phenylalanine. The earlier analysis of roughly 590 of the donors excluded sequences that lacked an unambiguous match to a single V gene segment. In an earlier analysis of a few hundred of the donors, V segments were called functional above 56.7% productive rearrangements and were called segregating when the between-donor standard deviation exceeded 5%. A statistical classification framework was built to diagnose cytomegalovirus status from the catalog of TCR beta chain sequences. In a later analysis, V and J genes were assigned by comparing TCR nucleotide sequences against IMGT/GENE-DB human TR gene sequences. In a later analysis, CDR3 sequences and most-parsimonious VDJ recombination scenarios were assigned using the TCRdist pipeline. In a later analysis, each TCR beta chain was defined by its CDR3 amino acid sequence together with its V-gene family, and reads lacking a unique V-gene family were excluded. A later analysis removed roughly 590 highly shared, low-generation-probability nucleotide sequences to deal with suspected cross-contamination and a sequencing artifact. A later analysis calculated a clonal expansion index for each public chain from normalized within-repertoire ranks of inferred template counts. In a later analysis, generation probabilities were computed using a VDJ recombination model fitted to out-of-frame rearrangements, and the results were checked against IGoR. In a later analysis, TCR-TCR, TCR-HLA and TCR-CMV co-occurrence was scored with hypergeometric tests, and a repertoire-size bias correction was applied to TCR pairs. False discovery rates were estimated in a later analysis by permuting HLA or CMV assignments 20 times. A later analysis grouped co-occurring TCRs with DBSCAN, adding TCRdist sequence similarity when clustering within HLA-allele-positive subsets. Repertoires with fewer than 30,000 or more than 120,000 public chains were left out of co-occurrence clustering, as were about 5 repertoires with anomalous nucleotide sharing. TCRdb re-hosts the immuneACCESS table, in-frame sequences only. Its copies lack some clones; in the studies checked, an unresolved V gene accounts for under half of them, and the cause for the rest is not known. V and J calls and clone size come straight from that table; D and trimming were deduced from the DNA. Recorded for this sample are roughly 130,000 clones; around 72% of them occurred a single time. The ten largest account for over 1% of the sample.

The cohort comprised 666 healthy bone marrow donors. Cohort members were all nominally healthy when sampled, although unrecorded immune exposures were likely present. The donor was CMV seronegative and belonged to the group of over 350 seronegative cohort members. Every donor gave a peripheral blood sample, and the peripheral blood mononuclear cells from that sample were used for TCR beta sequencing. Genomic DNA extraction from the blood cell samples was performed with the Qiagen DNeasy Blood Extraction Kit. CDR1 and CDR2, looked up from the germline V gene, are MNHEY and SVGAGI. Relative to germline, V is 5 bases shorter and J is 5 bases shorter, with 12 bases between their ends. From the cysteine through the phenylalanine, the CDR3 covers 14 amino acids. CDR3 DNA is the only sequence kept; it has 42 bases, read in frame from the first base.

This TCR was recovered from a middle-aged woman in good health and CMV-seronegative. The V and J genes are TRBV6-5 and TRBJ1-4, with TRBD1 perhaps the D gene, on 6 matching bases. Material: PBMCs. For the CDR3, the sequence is CASSPLQGNEKLFF. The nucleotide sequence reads TGTGCCAGCAGTCCTTTACAGGGCAATGAAAAACTGTTTTTT.